Listed below are T cell receptor beta chains from one sample, sequenced in a study of blood T cell repertoires in COVID-19. Some clones are missing from TCRdb's copy, which holds only in-frame ones; the method was immunoSEQ multiplex PCR. The repertoire holds roughly 430,000 clones, with roughly 88% as singletons. Specimen: PBMCs or T cells enriched from blood (not recorded which). The receptors here all came from a woman between 40 and 50 years old with acute COVID-19. CDR3s include the opening cysteine and the closing phenylalanine or tryptophan. A D gene is named only where the DNA matches it firmly. Size tells how often a clone was seen (once, few, many) or the class of an expanded clone, and some rows leave it out.

cdr3_length: 12; j_call: TRBJ1-5; clone_size: .; d_call: .; v_call: TRBV19; cdr3_nt: TGTGCCACCGGGAGGGAGTATCAGCCCCAGCATTTT; cdr3_aa: CATGREYQPQHF
cdr3_length: 18; j_call: TRBJ2-3; clone_size: .; d_call: TRBD2; v_call: TRBV5-4; cdr3_nt: TGTGCCAGCAGCTCCGTAAGACTAGCGGGGGGGCCGACAGATACGCAGTATTTT; cdr3_aa: CASSSVRLAGGPTDTQYF
cdr3_length: 16; j_call: TRBJ1-3; clone_size: once; d_call: .; v_call: TRBV5-1; cdr3_nt: TGCGCCAGCAGCCGGGGAGAAAAACACTCTGGAAACACCATATATTTT; cdr3_aa: CASSRGEKHSGNTIYF
cdr3_length: 16; j_call: TRBJ2-5; clone_size: .; d_call: TRBD2; v_call: TRBV15; cdr3_nt: TGTGCCACCAGCAGAGACCTTGAGCGGGGGAAAAAGACCCAGTACTTC; cdr3_aa: CATSRDLERGKKTQYF
cdr3_length: 14; j_call: TRBJ2-7; clone_size: .; d_call: TRBD1; v_call: TRBV24-1; cdr3_nt: TGTGCCACCATGGGGGGACAGGGGAGCTACGAGCAGTACTTC; cdr3_aa: CATMGGQGSYEQYF
cdr3_length: 13; j_call: TRBJ1-1; clone_size: .; d_call: .; v_call: TRBV9; cdr3_nt: TGTGCCAGCAGCGTAGTCGACGGGGGTGAAGCTTTCTTT; cdr3_aa: CASSVVDGGEAFF
cdr3_length: 14; j_call: TRBJ1-4; clone_size: once; d_call: TRBD1; v_call: TRBV2; cdr3_nt: TGTGCCAGCAGGAGACAGGGGAATAATGAAAAACTGTTTTTT; cdr3_aa: CASRRQGNNEKLFF
cdr3_length: 19; j_call: TRBJ1-6; clone_size: .; d_call: .; v_call: TRBV27; cdr3_nt: TGTGCCAGCAGTTTATCGGGCCCCCGGGGGGCCCCCCAGGATTCACCCCTCCACTTT; cdr3_aa: CASSLSGPRGAPQDSPLHF
cdr3_length: 15; j_call: TRBJ1-2; clone_size: .; d_call: TRBD1; v_call: TRBV30; cdr3_nt: TGTGCCTGGAGCCCGGGACAGGGGGCATCTTGGGGCTACACCTTC; cdr3_aa: CAWSPGQGASWGYTF
cdr3_length: 18; j_call: TRBJ2-7; clone_size: .; d_call: TRBD2; v_call: TRBV3-1/TRBV3-2; cdr3_nt: TGTGCCAGCAGCGTTCGGACTAGCGGGGGGGGACAATCCTACGAGCAGTACTTC; cdr3_aa: CASSVRTSGGGQSYEQYF
cdr3_length: 16; j_call: TRBJ1-1; clone_size: .; d_call: .; v_call: TRBV30; cdr3_nt: TGTGCCTGGACTTCTCCTGAGGGACACCTGAACACTGAAGCTTTCTTT; cdr3_aa: CAWTSPEGHLNTEAFF
cdr3_length: 14; j_call: TRBJ1-4; clone_size: few; d_call: .; v_call: TRBV2; cdr3_nt: TGTGCCAGCAGTGAGAGGAGACGTAGTGAAAAACTGTTTTTT; cdr3_aa: CASSERRRSEKLFF
cdr3_length: 15; j_call: TRBJ2-5; clone_size: .; d_call: .; v_call: TRBV29-1; cdr3_nt: TGCAGCGTTGAAAGCCCGGAGGGGCCCGACCAGACCCAGTACTTC; cdr3_aa: CSVESPEGPDQTQYF
cdr3_length: 13; j_call: TRBJ2-7; clone_size: .; d_call: .; v_call: TRBV20-1; cdr3_nt: TGCAGTGCTAGTTGGGGCAGGGACTACGAGCAGTACTTC; cdr3_aa: CSASWGRDYEQYF
cdr3_length: 16; j_call: TRBJ2-1; clone_size: once; d_call: TRBD2; v_call: TRBV24-1; cdr3_nt: TGTGCCACCAGTGACCCCGGGACTAGCGGGGACTATGAGCAGTTCTTC; cdr3_aa: CATSDPGTSGDYEQFF
cdr3_length: 17; j_call: TRBJ2-7; clone_size: .; d_call: TRBD2; v_call: TRBV5-4; cdr3_nt: TGTGCCAGCAGCTTAGGAGGACTAGCGGGGGGTTCCCGGGAGCAGTACTTC; cdr3_aa: CASSLGGLAGGSREQYF
cdr3_length: 15; j_call: TRBJ1-3; clone_size: .; d_call: .; v_call: TRBV2; cdr3_nt: TGTGCCAGCAATTACAGGGAGCACACTGGAAACACCATATATTTT; cdr3_aa: CASNYREHTGNTIYF
cdr3_length: 14; j_call: TRBJ1-1; clone_size: .; d_call: TRBD1; v_call: TRBV6-6; cdr3_nt: TGTGCCAGCAGTCCTTCCAGGGGGAGAGGTGAAGCTTTCTTT; cdr3_aa: CASSPSRGRGEAFF
cdr3_length: 16; j_call: TRBJ1-3; clone_size: few; d_call: TRBD1; v_call: TRBV5-6; cdr3_nt: TGTGCCAGCAGCGGGGACAGGGGGCATACTGGAAACACCATATATTTT; cdr3_aa: CASSGDRGHTGNTIYF
cdr3_length: 18; j_call: TRBJ2-6; clone_size: .; d_call: TRBD2; v_call: TRBV11-2; cdr3_nt: TGTGCCAGCAGCACTTATAGCGGGCCGTTCGGTGGGGCCAACGTCCTGACTTTC; cdr3_aa: CASSTYSGPFGGANVLTF
cdr3_length: 15; j_call: TRBJ2-1; clone_size: .; d_call: .; v_call: TRBV21-1; cdr3_nt: TGTGCCAGCAGCAAGGGGGCATCCCCCTACATTGAGCAGTTCTTC; cdr3_aa: CASSKGASPYIEQFF
cdr3_length: 13; j_call: TRBJ1-6; clone_size: many; d_call: TRBD1; v_call: TRBV5-6; cdr3_nt: TGTGCCAGCAGCGGGACAGGTGATTCACCCCTCCACTTT; cdr3_aa: CASSGTGDSPLHF
cdr3_length: 16; j_call: TRBJ2-1; clone_size: .; d_call: TRBD2; v_call: TRBV14; cdr3_nt: TGTGCCAGCAGCCTCCTGATTCTAGCGGGGGTGGGTGAGCAGTTCTTC; cdr3_aa: CASSLLILAGVGEQFF
cdr3_length: 16; j_call: TRBJ1-3; clone_size: .; d_call: .; v_call: TRBV3-1/TRBV3-2; cdr3_nt: TGTGCCAGCAGCCAAGTGTTCAGCGTGGGTGGAAACACCATATATTTT; cdr3_aa: CASSQVFSVGGNTIYF
cdr3_length: 12; j_call: TRBJ2-5; clone_size: .; d_call: TRBD1; v_call: TRBV29-1; cdr3_nt: TGCAGCGCCAGACAGGGGGAGGAGACCCAGTACTTC; cdr3_aa: CSARQGEETQYF
cdr3_length: 13; j_call: TRBJ1-2; clone_size: .; d_call: .; v_call: TRBV5-4; cdr3_nt: TGTGCCAGCAGCGCGGACAGAGACTATGGCTACACCTTC; cdr3_aa: CASSADRDYGYTF
cdr3_length: 14; j_call: TRBJ1-6; clone_size: .; d_call: .; v_call: TRBV3-1/TRBV3-2; cdr3_nt: TGTGCCAGCAGCCAAGAGGCGAGAGGTTCACCCCTCCACTTT; cdr3_aa: CASSQEARGSPLHF
cdr3_length: 15; j_call: TRBJ1-3; clone_size: .; d_call: .; v_call: TRBV6-5; cdr3_nt: TGTGCCAGCACCCCTCGAGACTCCTCTGGAAACACCATATATTTT; cdr3_aa: CASTPRDSSGNTIYF
cdr3_length: 16; j_call: TRBJ2-6; clone_size: .; d_call: .; v_call: TRBV30; cdr3_nt: TGTGCCTGGAGTGGTCTCAGCGCCTCTGGGGCCAACGTCCTGACTTTC; cdr3_aa: CAWSGLSASGANVLTF
cdr3_length: 15; j_call: TRBJ2-3; clone_size: .; d_call: TRBD2; v_call: TRBV7-6; cdr3_nt: TGTGCCAGCAGGAGAGCGGGGGGGTCCACAGATACGCAGTATTTT; cdr3_aa: CASRRAGGSTDTQYF
cdr3_length: 15; j_call: TRBJ1-2; clone_size: .; d_call: TRBD1; v_call: TRBV19; cdr3_nt: TGTGCCAGTAGTATCGGGACAGGCGACAACTATGGCTACACCTTC; cdr3_aa: CASSIGTGDNYGYTF
cdr3_length: 14; j_call: TRBJ1-2; clone_size: .; d_call: .; v_call: TRBV4-1; cdr3_nt: TGCGCCAGCAGCCAAAGGCTCCAGGGCTATGGCTACACCTTC; cdr3_aa: CASSQRLQGYGYTF
cdr3_length: 14; j_call: TRBJ1-2; clone_size: .; d_call: .; v_call: TRBV2; cdr3_nt: TGTGCCAGCAGTGAAGACGAACGGTCCTATGGCTACACCTTC; cdr3_aa: CASSEDERSYGYTF
cdr3_length: 14; j_call: TRBJ2-3; clone_size: .; d_call: TRBD2; v_call: TRBV29-1; cdr3_nt: TGCAGCGTTGTTGCGGGGGAGGGGCCAGATACGCAGTATTTT; cdr3_aa: CSVVAGEGPDTQYF
cdr3_length: 15; j_call: TRBJ1-3; clone_size: few; d_call: .; v_call: TRBV2; cdr3_nt: TGTGCCAGCAGCAACGGGTTTGCCTCTGGAAACACCATATATTTT; cdr3_aa: CASSNGFASGNTIYF
cdr3_length: 16; j_call: TRBJ2-7; clone_size: .; d_call: TRBD2; v_call: TRBV5-1; cdr3_nt: TGCGCCAGCACCATTGGTCCTAGCGGGGGGGCCTACGAGCAGTACTTC; cdr3_aa: CASTIGPSGGAYEQYF
cdr3_length: 15; j_call: TRBJ2-7; clone_size: .; d_call: TRBD2; v_call: TRBV7-8; cdr3_nt: TGTGCCAGCAGCCCAAGACTAGCGGGAACTTACGAGCAGTACTTC; cdr3_aa: CASSPRLAGTYEQYF
cdr3_length: 15; j_call: TRBJ1-3; clone_size: .; d_call: .; v_call: TRBV5-6; cdr3_nt: TGTGCCAGCAGCTGGGGGGGAGTCTCTGGAAACACCATATATTTT; cdr3_aa: CASSWGGVSGNTIYF
cdr3_length: 13; j_call: TRBJ1-1; clone_size: .; d_call: .; v_call: TRBV2; cdr3_nt: TGTGCCAGTAACAGGGATGGGAACAGTGAAGCTTTCTTT; cdr3_aa: CASNRDGNSEAFF
cdr3_length: 12; j_call: TRBJ2-2; clone_size: .; d_call: .; v_call: TRBV29-1; cdr3_nt: TGCAGCGTTCCCCGTTCCACCGGGGAGCTGTTTTTT; cdr3_aa: CSVPRSTGELFF
cdr3_length: 13; j_call: TRBJ2-5; clone_size: .; d_call: .; v_call: TRBV18; cdr3_nt: TGTGCCAGCTCACCATCGGGACAAGAGACCCAGTACTTC; cdr3_aa: CASSPSGQETQYF
cdr3_length: 15; j_call: TRBJ1-6; clone_size: .; d_call: .; v_call: TRBV2; cdr3_nt: TGTGCCAGCAGTGGGACAGATTTTTATAATTCACCCCTCCACTTT; cdr3_aa: CASSGTDFYNSPLHF
cdr3_length: 14; j_call: TRBJ1-4; clone_size: .; d_call: .; v_call: TRBV20-1; cdr3_nt: TGCAGTGCTAGTGTAGCAGGGGAGGGAGAAAAACTGTTTTTT; cdr3_aa: CSASVAGEGEKLFF
cdr3_length: 15; j_call: TRBJ1-1; clone_size: .; d_call: .; v_call: TRBV11-2; cdr3_nt: TGTGCCAGCGCAAGGGGAGGGTTTATGAACACTGAAGCTTTCTTT; cdr3_aa: CASARGGFMNTEAFF
cdr3_length: 14; j_call: TRBJ2-7; clone_size: .; d_call: TRBD1; v_call: TRBV5-6; cdr3_nt: TGTGCCAGCAGCTGGGGACAGGGAACCTACGAGCAGTACTTC; cdr3_aa: CASSWGQGTYEQYF